The clone carrying this TCR beta chain has only a few counts. Sequence at one end of the junction differs from germline and may be a read error. This entry comes from a study of tumor-infiltrating lymphocytes in primary liver carcinoma. Starting from about 0.5 ug of total RNA, TCR beta cDNA was produced with a primer in the constant region. A slightly modified ARM-PCR protocol with three nested multiplex PCR rounds produced these TCR beta libraries. With TRBV1-TRBV30 forward primers and a C-beta reverse primer, the first two PCR rounds were run for 9 to 10 cycles each. A single record per CDR3 protein comes from TCRdb applying MiXCR to the multiplex PCR reads. Here the sample spans 200,000 or so distinct CDR3 sequences, about 65% being singletons. The germline V gene encodes CDR1 SGHAT and CDR2 FQNNGV. The CDR3 length is 13 residues. The researchers obtained blood RNA from unsorted whole blood and also extracted germline DNA.

The material sequenced was peripheral blood. The chain carries TRBV11-2 and TRBJ1-5; D might be TRBD1 (5 bases). The clonotype originates from a woman in her fifties or sixties with primary liver carcinoma and hepatitis B virus infection. The CDR3 DNA reads TGTGCTAGCAGCTTAGGGACCGCGGGGCCCCAGCATTTT. This gives the protein CASSLGTAGPQHF.